The entry below describes one TCR beta chain. Its target is unknown. This sample is part of a study of cytomegalovirus exposure and HLA in healthy donors. Study findings and constraints: Sequencing likely caused a cluster of highly shared sequence variants.

PCR involved 60 Vbeta and 13 Jbeta primers. Some clones are missing from TCRdb's copy, which holds only in-frame ones; the method was immunoSEQ multiplex PCR. The sample records fewer than 110,000 clones, roughly 80% being singletons. Looked up from germline, CDR1 is MNHEY and CDR2 is SMNVEV (reference sequence). Trimming took off 6 bases at V and 8 bases at J, with 13 bases between the two ends. This CDR3 is built from 12 residues. The source material was PBMCs. The origin of this receptor is a man aged 30 to 45 in good health and CMV-seronegative. The rearrangement uses TRBV27 and TRBJ1-2; D possibly corresponds to TRBD1 (5 bases). Here the CDR3 reads CASSAGGEGYTF. The CDR3 DNA reads TGTGCCAGCAGCGCCGGGGGGGAGGGCTACACCTTC.